The 32 T cell receptor beta chains presented below share a single source sample, sequenced in a study of OX40 agonist ivuxolimab in advanced cancers. Only in-frame clones appear in the TCRdb table, and some are missing; sequencing was by immunoSEQ multiplex PCR. This sample has 45,000 to 60,000 clones, with approximately 80% found just once. The material sequenced was CD4+ or CD8+ T cells sorted from blood, taken in a trial of the OX40 agonist ivuxolimab. These receptors were obtained from an adult with an advanced solid tumor such as melanoma, head and neck, liver or kidney cancer.

The chain joins TRBV9 to TRBJ1-1; tentative D call: TRBD1 (5 bases). The V end lost 3 bases, the J end lost 3 bases, and 6 bases lay between the germline ends. The CDR3 length is 12 residues. The germline V gene encodes CDR1 SGDLS and CDR2 YYNGEE. The CDR3 spells CASSGGDTEAFF. DNA of the CDR3: TGTGCCAGCAGCGGAGGGGACACTGAAGCTTTCTTT.

The V and J genes are TRBV6-6 and TRBJ2-3; no reliable D call. Germline V lookup: CDR1 MNHNY, CDR2 SVGAGI (reference sequence). The CDR3 has 16 amino acids. Trimming pared 2 bases from V and 2 bases from J, leaving 14 bases between. CDR3 protein: CASSYPATELTDTQYF. DNA for the CDR3: TGTGCCAGCAGTTACCCCGCGACCGAACTCACAGATACGCAGTATTTT.

The gene calls are TRBV7-2 and TRBJ1-3, with D possibly matching TRBD1 (5 bases). Per the germline V gene, CDR1 is SGHTA and CDR2 is FQGNSA. The CDR3 totals 15 residues. The V gene lost 5 bases and the J gene lost 2 bases, with 13 bases spanning the gap. The CDR3 DNA reads as TGTGCCAGCAGCCCCGACAGTAAAACTGGAAACACCATATATTTT. This sequence encodes CASSPDSKTGNTIYF. The variable domain in full, with the rest retrieved from reference TRBV7-2 and TRBJ1-3, is GAGVSQSPSNKVTEKGKDVELRCDPISGHTALYWYRQSLGQGLEFLIYFQGNSAPDKSGLPSDRFSAERTGGSVSTLTIQRTQQEDSAVYLCASSPDSKTGNTIYFGEGSWLTVV.

This chain joins TRBV7-9 and TRBJ2-3; 8 nucleotides align to TRBD1. J was trimmed by 6 bases and V by 5 bases; bases with no gene match: 10. The CDR3 loop spans 15 amino acids. Germline V gives CDR1 SEHNR, CDR2 FQNEAQ (reference sequence). CDR3 region: CASSHRGVLRDTQYF. In DNA form, the CDR3 reads TGTGCCAGCAGCCACAGGGGGGTGCTCCGTGATACGCAGTATTTT.

This CDR3 is CASSPLGTGGDTLHF. CDR3 bases: TGCGCCAGCAGCCCCCTTGGCACTGGGGGGGACACCCTCCACTTT. The V call is TRBV5-1, the J call TRBJ1-6; D might be TRBD1 (6 bases). Germline CDR1 SGHRS, CDR2 YFSETQ. There are 15 residues in the CDR3. V was trimmed by 4 bases and J by 14 bases, leaving 22 bases between them.

The chain links TRBV6-1 to TRBJ1-1; perhaps TRBD1 as D (6 bases). CDR1 is MNHNS, CDR2 SASEGT, per germline. This CDR3 spans 12 amino acids. V lost 6 bases and J 6 bases, leaving 11 bases between the germline ends. The CDR3 here is CASRGGSSEAFF. CDR3 bases: TGTGCCAGCAGAGGGGGTTCGTCTGAAGCTTTCTTT.

CDR3 in DNA: TGTGCCATCAGTACAGGAGTTAGCACAGATACGCAGTATTTT. It yields the protein CAISTGVSTDTQYF. The chain joins TRBV10-3 to TRBJ2-3; perhaps TRBD1 as D (5 bases). Germline CDR1 is ENHRY and CDR2 is SYGVKD. V was trimmed by 5 bases and J by 0 bases, leaving 9 bases between them. The CDR3 sequence is 14 residues long.

This chain joins TRBV7-2 and TRBJ2-2, with D possibly TRBD2 on 5 matching bases. V lost 8 bases and J 6 bases, leaving 19 bases between the germline ends. CDR3 size: 15 residues. The germline CDR1 and CDR2 sequences are SGHTA and FQGNSA. The CDR3 sequence: CASVGELAWAGELFF. The CDR3 bases are TGTGCCAGCGTCGGAGAGCTAGCCTGGGCCGGGGAGCTGTTTTTT. The entire variable domain, with the rest obtained from reference TRBV7-2 and TRBJ2-2, is as follows: GAGVSQSPSNKVTEKGKDVELRCDPISGHTALYWYRQSLGQGLEFLIYFQGNSAPDKSGLPSDRFSAERTGGSVSTLTIQRTQQEDSAVYLCASVGELAWAGELFFGEGSRLTVL.

This clone was observed once. The DNA for the CDR3 is TGTGCCAGCAGCTTTCTTCAGGGTAAGAATCAGCCCCAGCATTTT. Amino acid sequence: CASSFLQGKNQPQHF. This chain uses TRBV7-2 with TRBJ1-5, with D possibly matching TRBD1 (5 bases). Trimming took off 3 bases at V and 4 bases at J, with 13 bases between the two ends. Germline CDR1 SGHTA, CDR2 FQGNSA. CDR3 length: 15 amino acids.

V and J are TRBV6-6 and TRBJ2-2; perhaps TRBD2 as D (6 bases). Trimming stripped 10 bases from V and 6 bases from J, with 15 bases between. The germline gives CDR1 MNHNY, CDR2 SVGAGI (reference sequence). This CDR3 is built from 13 residues. The CDR3 sequence is CATTGAESGELFF. The CDR3 region has the DNA TGTGCCACCACGGGAGCAGAGTCCGGGGAGCTGTTTTTT.

The chain employs TRBV5-1 and TRBJ1-5; D gene unclear. Trimming shortened V by 0 bases and J by 0 bases, and 4 bases separated the two germline ends. Germline CDR1 SGHRS, CDR2 YFSETQ. CDR3 length: 14 residues. CDR3 protein: CASSLDSSNQPQHF. The CDR3 DNA reads TGCGCCAGCAGCTTGGACAGTAGCAATCAGCCCCAGCATTTT. The full variable domain, completed using reference TRBV5-1 and TRBJ1-5, is KAGVTQTPRYLIKTRGQQVTLSCSPISGHRSVSWYQQTPGQGLQFLFEYFSETQRNKGNFPGRFSGRQFSNSRSEMNVSTLELGDSALYLCASSLDSSNQPQHFGDGTRLSIL.

This chain joins TRBV29-1 and TRBJ2-7; 7 bases fit TRBD1. Germline V gene data show CDR1 as SQVTM and CDR2 as ANQGSEA. There are 12 residues in the CDR3. V lost 5 bases to trimming and J lost 4 bases; unmatched junction nucleotides: 5. Here the CDR3 DNA reads TGCAGCGTTTCCGGGACAGCATACGAGCAGTACTTC. Translating gives CSVSGTAYEQYF.

V usage is TRBV6-4 and J usage is TRBJ2-3; D gene ambiguous. CDR3 size: 15 residues. Deletions cut 4 bases from V and 1 base from J, with 12 bases between. In germline, CDR1 is MRHNA, CDR2 SNTAGT. In nucleotides, the CDR3 is TGTGCCAGCAGTGTTGGGTTTACGGGCACAGATACGCAGTATTTT. This gives the protein CASSVGFTGTDTQYF.

The rearrangement links TRBV5-6 to TRBJ1-4; 8 bases fit TRBD1. CDR3 length: 15 amino acids. J lost 8 bases, V lost 1 base, and 7 bases had no gene match. Per germline, CDR1 SGHDT and CDR2 YYEEEE. As DNA, the CDR3 is TGTGCCAGCAGCTTGCGACAGGGGAGGGAGGAAAAACTGTTTTTT. Its protein is CASSLRQGREEKLFF.

The chain combines TRBV7-8 with TRBJ2-2; D is uncertain. Trimming removed 9 bases at V and 6 bases at J, with 8 bases between. CDR1 and CDR2 (germline): SGHVS, FQNEAQ. The CDR3 has 11 residues. CDR3 sequence: CASHLAGELFF. In DNA form, the CDR3 reads TGTGCCAGTCACCTGGCCGGGGAGCTGTTTTTT.

This clone showed up just once. This rearrangement joins TRBV2 to TRBJ2-7; TRBD2 agrees at 7 bases. The CDR3 contains 14 residues. The V gene's germline CDR1 is SNHLY and CDR2 FYNNEI. With V trimmed by 1 base and J by 2 bases, 2 bases remained unmatched. For the CDR3, the DNA is TGTGCCAGCAGTGAAGTTGCGGGAGCCTACGAGCAGTACTTC. It encodes CASSEVAGAYEQYF.

The chain links TRBV11-2 to TRBJ1-1, with D possibly TRBD1 on 5 matching bases. The CDR3 spans 14 residues. Between the trimmed V and J ends, which lost 3 bases and 4 bases, there was a span of 12 bases. Per the germline V gene, CDR1 is SGHAT and CDR2 is FQNNGV. The CDR3 protein is CASSFDRRGTEAFF. DNA for the CDR3: TGTGCCAGCAGCTTTGACCGGAGGGGCACTGAAGCTTTCTTT.

The chain is built from TRBV28 and TRBJ1-1, with D uncertain. This CDR3 has 14 residues. The germline V gene encodes CDR1 MDHEN and CDR2 SYDVKM. V was cut by 6 bases and J by 1 base, with 12 bases left in between. The CDR3 reads CASREAGPNTEAFF. In nucleotides, the CDR3 is TGTGCCAGCAGGGAGGCAGGCCCGAACACTGAAGCTTTCTTT.

The chain combines TRBV18 with TRBJ1-1; tentative D call: TRBD1 (6 bases). This CDR3 is 16 amino acids long. The germline V gene has CDR1 KGHSH and CDR2 LQKENI. V was pared by 5 bases and J by 1 base, with 17 bases between. DNA for the CDR3: TGTGCCAGCTCATCGAAGTCGACAGGTTCGAACACTGAAGCTTTCTTT. Protein product: CASSSKSTGSNTEAFF.

As DNA, the CDR3 is TGTGCCAGCAGCCTACAGCTGAACACTGAAGCTTTCTTT. Protein sequence: CASSLQLNTEAFF. This chain joins TRBV11-2 and TRBJ1-1; D gene uncertain. CDR1 and CDR2 (germline): SGHAT, FQNNGV. Trimming took 5 bases from V and 0 from J, leaving 7 bases between them. CDR3 size: 13 residues.

This rearrangement joins TRBV7-3 to TRBJ2-1, with D unresolved. CDR3 length: 12 amino acids. Germline loops: CDR1 SGHTA, CDR2 FQGTGA. V lost 2 bases, J lost 5 bases, and 4 bases lay in between. The chain's CDR3 is CASSLVHNEQFF. DNA of the CDR3: TGTGCCAGCAGCTTAGTCCACAATGAGCAGTTCTTC.

This rearrangement joins TRBV30 to TRBJ1-5, with D possibly matching TRBD1 (5 bases). CDR1 GTSNPN and CDR2 SVGIG come from the germline V gene (reference sequence). CDR3 length: 12 residues. Deletions cut 2 bases from V and 5 bases from J, with 7 bases between. CDR3 sequence (DNA): TGTGCCTGGAGTCAGGGCCATCAGCCCCAGCATTTT. This translates into CAWSQGHQPQHF.

V is TRBV5-1 and J is TRBJ1-2; D remains unclear. Deletions cut 0 bases from V and 0 bases from J, with 9 bases between. Germline lookup yields CDR1 SGHRS and CDR2 YFSETQ. CDR3 length equals 15 residues. The DNA for the CDR3 is TGCGCCAGCAGCTTGGGTCCAAACGCTAACTATGGCTACACCTTC. Residues: CASSLGPNANYGYTF. Complete variable domain (other parts from reference TRBV5-1 and TRBJ1-2): KAGVTQTPRYLIKTRGQQVTLSCSPISGHRSVSWYQQTPGQGLQFLFEYFSETQRNKGNFPGRFSGRQFSNSRSEMNVSTLELGDSALYLCASSLGPNANYGYTFGSGTRLTVV.

This chain links TRBV5-4 with TRBJ1-1, with a tentative D call TRBD1 (6 bases). The CDR3 extends over 16 amino acids. Germline CDR1 is SGHNT and CDR2 is YYREEE (reference sequence). V was shortened by 0 bases and J by 0 bases, with 12 bases between the two germline ends. CDR3 sequence: CASSLGRTAMNTEAFF. The DNA for the CDR3 is TGTGCCAGCAGCTTGGGGCGGACAGCCATGAACACTGAAGCTTTCTTT.

The chain has TRBV19 and TRBJ2-3, with 7 bases identical to TRBD2. The trim removed 4 bases at V and 4 bases at J, leaving 11 bases unmatched. There are 16 residues in the CDR3. The V gene's germline CDR1 is LNHDA and CDR2 SQIVND (reference sequence). The DNA of the CDR3 is TGTGCCAGTAGTACGGGAGCGGGAATGGGGTCAGATACGCAGTATTTT. Translating it yields CASSTGAGMGSDTQYF.

This clone was counted once. The CDR3 is CASRAGTTEAFF. CDR3 in DNA: TGTGCCAGCAGAGCAGGGACGACTGAAGCTTTCTTT. V usage is TRBV25-1 and J usage is TRBJ1-1; maybe TRBD1 (5 bases). The CDR3 sequence is 12 residues long. The V and J ends lost 6 bases and 5 bases respectively, with 10 bases between them. Germline lookup yields CDR1 MGHDK and CDR2 SYGVNS. The variable domain in full, completed from reference TRBV25-1 and TRBJ1-1, reads EADIYQTPRYLVIGTGKKITLECSQTMGHDKMYWYQQDPGMELHLIHYSYGVNSTEKGDLSSESTVSRIRTEHFPLTLESARPSHTSQYLCASRAGTTEAFFGQGTRLTVV.

The chain employs TRBV11-3 and TRBJ1-2, with a tentative D call TRBD1 (6 bases). V lost 5 bases and J lost 8, with 15 bases in between. Germline V gene sequence: CDR1 SGHNT, CDR2 YENEEA. There are 13 residues in the CDR3. The CDR3 DNA is TGTGCCAGCAGCCTCCCGACAGGTCGCGGCTACACCTTC. Protein product: CASSLPTGRGYTF.

The chain recombines TRBV27 with TRBJ1-2, with TRBD1 matching over 7 bases. Per germline, CDR1 MNHEY and CDR2 SMNVEV (reference sequence). Germline trimming cut 1 base from V and 8 bases from J; bases unmatched to any gene: 10. The CDR3 runs 15 residues. This CDR3 is CASSLYPRQGSGYTF. The DNA for the CDR3 is TGTGCCAGCAGTTTATACCCTCGACAGGGAAGCGGCTACACCTTC.

The chain joins TRBV6-5 to TRBJ1-6; D is ambiguous. CDR1 is MNHEY, CDR2 SVGAGI, per germline. V dropped 1 base and J dropped 7 bases, with 8 bases sitting between them. This CDR3 has 14 residues. DNA for the CDR3: TGTGCCAGCAGTTACTTGGACCACAATTCACCCCTCCACTTT. The encoded protein is CASSYLDHNSPLHF.

V usage is TRBV5-1 and J usage is TRBJ2-3; D is perhaps TRBD2 (5 bases). CDR3 length: 15 amino acids. V lost 4 bases, J lost 0 bases, and 12 bases lay in between. From germline, CDR1 is SGHRS and CDR2 YFSETQ. Here the CDR3 reads CASSVDLSSTDTQYF. DNA of the CDR3: TGCGCCAGCAGCGTGGACTTATCTAGCACAGATACGCAGTATTTT.

The CDR3 region is CASSLGQINEKLFF. CDR3 sequence (DNA): TGCGCCAGCAGCTTGGGACAGATTAATGAAAAACTGTTTTTT. The chain is built from TRBV5-1 and TRBJ1-4, with D possibly being TRBD1 (5 bases). Germline-derived CDR1 and CDR2 are SGHRS and YFSETQ. This CDR3 is built from 14 residues. Trimming removed 0 bases from V and 4 bases from J, with 7 bases in between.

The V gene is TRBV4-3, the J gene TRBJ1-2; perhaps TRBD1 as D (5 bases). This CDR3 contains 15 residues. The V gene's germline CDR1 is LGHNA and CDR2 YSLEER. Trimming cost V 5 bases and J 0 bases, with 13 bases left between them. In DNA, the CDR3 is TGCGCCAGCAGCTTCCACAGGAGCTCTAACTATGGCTACACCTTC. It specifies CASSFHRSSNYGYTF.